This T cell receptor beta chain appears in the sequencing data of a study of OX40 agonist ivuxolimab in advanced cancers. About the investigation overall: Ivuxolimab was an agonistic, fully human IgG2 monoclonal antibody directed against OX40 (CD134), a costimulatory receptor. Intravenous ivuxolimab was administered to patients every 2 weeks at six dose levels: 0.01, 0.1, 0.3, 1.5, 3 and 10 mg/kg. Of the roughly 51 patients in dose escalation, about 20 had hepatocellular carcinoma, about 15 had melanoma, 9 had renal cell carcinoma and 9 had head and neck cancer. In the dose-escalation cohort, roughly 80% of patients were male, and the mean age was approximately 60 years, with a range of roughly 20 to 85. Patients were allowed to have had prior anti-PD-1, anti-PD-L1 or anti-CTLA-4 therapy, and approximately 40% of the dose-escalation patients had previously received checkpoint inhibitors. Partial responses were achieved by three dose-escalation patients, of whom one had hepatocellular carcinoma and two had cutaneous melanoma. The purpose of peripheral TCRbeta sequencing was to test whether ivuxolimab changed TCR sequence diversity and led to clonal T-cell expansion. The paper reports the monotherapy dose-escalation portion (N of about 54 patients) of the phase I ivuxolimab trial. Overall study outcomes, separate from this receptor: Low levels of normalized T-cell clonal expansion were also seen in some patients who did not respond. At doses of 0.1 to 3.0 mg/kg, clonal expansion of both CD4+ and CD8+ T cells in blood was seen between baseline and week 6. Partial responders in the 0.1-3.0 mg/kg groups had among the lowest normalized peripheral clonal expansion, especially among CD8+ T cells. On average, CD8+ T cells showed more expanded clones than CD4+ T cells after ivuxolimab. The antigen specificity of the clonally expanded peripheral T cells was not determined.

For sequencing of the TCRbeta CDR3 region, genomic DNA was extracted from the sorted cells. The immunoSEQ Assay was used for sequencing of TCRbeta CDR3 regions. Here the immuneACCESS table is served through TCRdb, limited to in-frame sequences with V and J called. Missing clones are a known gap in these copies; in checked studies unresolved V genes cover under half, and the rest lacks a known reason. The sample includes around 80,000 clones, with approximately 89% observed a single time. About 0.2% of the sample rests with the top ten. Patients with a history of autoimmune disease or receiving systemic immunosuppression were excluded from the trial. Peripheral blood for TCR sequencing was collected from all dose cohorts at baseline, on cycle 4 day 1, and on cycle 7 day 1. The samples were taken from a phase I, first-in-human, multicenter, open-label dose-escalation trial of ivuxolimab. Adults with locally advanced or metastatic head and neck squamous cell, hepatocellular, melanoma or renal cell carcinoma were enrolled in the trial. Before TCR sequencing, CD4+ T cells and CD8+ T cells from peripheral blood were sorted into separate populations.

V loses 6 bases, J loses 3 bases, and the germline ends lie 14 bases apart. The CDR3, from cysteine to phenylalanine, totals 14 residues. Only CDR3 DNA is held: 42 bases, read in frame from base 1. CDR1 MNHEY and CDR2 SMNVEV were looked up in the germline V gene (reference sequence). Comment on this clone: There is no known antigen for this receptor. Per-nucleotide qualities are absent, and no much larger clonotype sits a single base away.

The TCR sequence derives from an adult with an advanced solid tumor such as melanoma, head and neck, liver or kidney cancer. The sequencing used CD4+ or CD8+ T cells sorted from blood, collected in a trial of the OX40 agonist ivuxolimab. The chain is encoded by TRBV27 joined to TRBJ2-5; the D gene cannot be named for sure. The bases are TGTGCCAGCAGCTCTCTAGGACGAGAAGAGACCCAGTACTTC. Protein translation: CASSSLGREETQYF.